Listed below are T cell receptor beta chains from one sample, sequenced in a study of CD8 T cells in Susac syndrome. TCRdb reprocessed the immunoSEQ multiplex PCR reads via MiXCR and lists one record per CDR3 protein. The sample carries about 180,000 distinct CDR3 sequences, 90% to 95% recorded once. The sequenced sample was CD4+ T cells from PBMCs. These receptors came from a human donor with Susac syndrome. The CDR3 runs from the conserved cysteine through the conserved F or W. Size values are once, few and many counts, or a class for expanded clones, and some rows have none.

TRBJ2-5	-	TRBV11-2	CASSAPREGNLEYF
TRBJ2-6	-	TRBV5-1	CASSPRTVGGANVLTF
TRBJ1-2	-	TRBV7-9	CASSSRTRGYGYTF
TRBJ1-2	-	TRBV29-1	CSVERQGRHGYTF
TRBJ1-4	-	TRBV29-1	CSVEVSPTNEKLFF
TRBJ2-7	-	TRBV5-4	CASSLGGRVGREQYF
TRBJ1-1	-	TRBV5-1	CASSLDISSNTEAFF
TRBJ2-1	-	TRBV7-2	CASSRGLAENNEQFF
TRBJ2-2	-	TRBV28	CASSFPSAGELFF
TRBJ2-7	-	TRBV28	CASTQTGPYEQYF
TRBJ2-4	-	TRBV14	CASSPAGRAVGIQYF
TRBJ1-1	-	TRBV30	CAWGRRTEAFF
TRBJ2-1	-	TRBV7-2	CASSPRVGNEQFF
TRBJ2-3	-	TRBV19	CASSIGPGRADTQYF
TRBJ1-3	-	TRBV5-6	CASSLEVYPSGNTIYF
TRBJ2-1	-	TRBV4-1	CASSQEKGTSGHNEQFF
TRBJ2-7	-	TRBV20-1	CSAEGPSYEQYF
TRBJ2-3	-	TRBV20-1	CSARAPGPKANTQYF
TRBJ2-7	-	TRBV12-5	CASGSRRAEQYF
TRBJ2-2	once	TRBV4-2	CASSAGLANTGELFF
TRBJ2-1	-	TRBV20-1	CSAFPRGDYNEQFF
TRBJ2-6	-	TRBV4-1	CASSPHGRSGANVLTF
TRBJ2-1	once	TRBV7-9	CASRLEFHEQFF
TRBJ2-1	-	TRBV28	CASVSSYNEQFF
TRBJ1-1	-	TRBV18	CASSAGPRETEAFF
TRBJ2-3	few	TRBV18	CASSPPSTDTQYF
TRBJ2-3	-	TRBV20-1	CSALTGLAGAGTDTQYF
TRBJ2-1	-	TRBV30	CAWSWGGYEQFF
TRBJ2-2	-	TRBV19	CASKQGYGTGELFF